This T cell receptor beta chain stems from a study of monozygotic twins with inflammatory bowel disease. Germline values: CDR1 MGHRA, CDR2 YSYEKL. CDR3 length: 15 residues. It was from whole blood, with no T cell sorting, that total RNA was isolated. TCR libraries each used around 3.5 ug of total RNA. Reprocessing the 5' RACE reads, TCRdb reports a single entry for every CDR3 protein and omits DNA. The record lists 300,000 to 350,000 distinct CDR3 sequences, of which the ten most abundant hold around 2%. The chain uses TRBV4-1 and TRBJ2-5; the D call of TRBD1 rests on TCRdb alone, since no DNA is present to check it. The sequenced sample consisted of blood. The sequence derives from a human donor with ulcerative colitis or Crohn's disease, or a healthy co-twin of an affected twin (not recorded which). CDR3 residues: CASSPGTLAQETQYF.